Following are 30 T cell receptor beta chains from one sample sequenced in a study of blood T cell repertoires in COVID-19. Measured with immunoSEQ multiplex PCR; TCRdb has only the in-frame clones, and not every one. This table holds roughly 200,000 clones, around 90% found once. The material sequenced was peripheral blood. The receptors originated from a man aged 45 to 65 with acute or convalescent COVID-19.

The chain is built from TRBV28 and TRBJ1-2, with 8 bases that match TRBD1. Trimming at V came to 6 bases and at J to 4 bases, leaving 4 bases not matched to a gene. The germline gives CDR1 MDHEN, CDR2 SYDVKM. The CDR3 runs 13 residues. CDR3 bases: TGTGCCAGCAGCAACAGGGGGACCTATGGCTACACCTTC. It translates to CASSNRGTYGYTF.

This clone was detected once. The chain has TRBV28 and TRBJ1-2, with 8 nucleotides matching TRBD1. Germline loops: CDR1 MDHEN, CDR2 SYDVKM. V was pared by 6 bases and J by 8 bases, with 11 bases of the junction left unmatched. The CDR3 contains 14 residues. CDR3 in amino acids: CASSLGDRGHGYTF. The CDR3 region has the DNA TGTGCCAGCAGCCTCGGAGACAGGGGTCACGGCTACACCTTC.

The chain has TRBV6-5 and TRBJ2-7; TRBD1 aligns across 7 bases. CDR1 and CDR2 (germline): MNHEY, SVGAGI. V lost 4 bases, J lost 1 base, and 4 bases stayed unmatched. The CDR3 has 14 amino acids. CDR3 sequence reads: CASSLDRASYEQYF. The CDR3 nucleotides are TGTGCCAGCAGTTTAGACAGGGCATCCTACGAGCAGTACTTC.

The chain combines TRBV4-1 with TRBJ1-1, with 10 bases matching TRBD1. This CDR3 spans 17 amino acids. J was trimmed by 6 bases and V by 3 bases; bases with no gene match: 13. CDR1 and CDR2 from the germline V gene are MGHRA and YSYEKL. The chain's CDR3 is CASSHNDPGQGSAEAFF. Here the CDR3 DNA reads TGCGCCAGCAGCCATAACGACCCGGGACAGGGGTCAGCTGAAGCTTTCTTT.

The chain links TRBV19 to TRBJ1-1; D possibly corresponds to TRBD1 (5 bases). V was shortened by 6 bases and J by 0 bases, with 8 bases between the two germline ends. CDR1 is LNHDA and CDR2 is SQIVND in the germline V gene (reference sequence). This CDR3 region has 13 residues. Here the CDR3 DNA reads TGTGCCAGTAGATGGGGGGTGAACACTGAAGCTTTCTTT. It yields the protein CASRWGVNTEAFF. The entire variable domain, with the rest obtained from reference TRBV19 and TRBJ1-1, is as follows: DGGITQSPKYLFRKEGQNVTLSCEQNLNHDAMYWYRQDPGQGLRLIYYSQIVNDFQKGDIAEGYSVSREKKESFPLTVTSAQKNPTAFYLCASRWGVNTEAFFGQGTRLTVV.

The gene calls are TRBV18 and TRBJ2-1, with 9 nucleotides matching TRBD2. This CDR3 has 17 amino acids. CDR1 and CDR2 (germline): KGHSH, LQKENI. Trimming cost V 2 bases and J 4 bases; bases outside gene matches: 9. CDR3 protein: CASSPGLVAGEYNEQFF. The CDR3 DNA follows: TGTGCCAGCTCACCAGGGTTAGTAGCGGGGGAGTACAATGAGCAGTTCTTC. The full variable domain, in which reference TRBV18 and TRBJ2-1 provide the parts outside the CDR3, is NAGVMQNPRHLVRRRGQEARLRCSPMKGHSHVYWYRQLPEEGLKFMVYLQKENIIDESGMPKERFSAEFPKEGPSILRIQQVVRGDSAAYFCASSPGLVAGEYNEQFFGPGTRLTVL.

The chain carries TRBV18 and TRBJ2-2; D perhaps matches TRBD2 (5 bases). Trimming stripped 4 bases from V and 0 bases from J, with 12 bases between. Germline V gene lookup returns CDR1 KGHSH and CDR2 LQKENI. CDR3 length: 16 amino acids. The CDR3, as DNA: TGTGCCAGCTCACTAAACCTCGGGGCGAACACCGGGGAGCTGTTTTTT. It specifies CASSLNLGANTGELFF.

The rearrangement joins TRBV28 to TRBJ1-2; D call uncertain. In germline, CDR1 is MDHEN, CDR2 SYDVKM. There are 14 residues in the CDR3. V gave up 7 bases and J gave up 4 bases, with 16 bases separating them. CDR3 DNA: TGTGCCAGCACCTCCCGCAGTCCAACCTATGGCTACACCTTC. Translated, it gives CASTSRSPTYGYTF.

The chain links TRBV5-4 to TRBJ1-2; 7 bases align to TRBD1. CDR1 and CDR2 (germline): SGHNT, YYREEE (reference sequence). V was clipped by 4 bases and J by 0 bases; unmatched bases: 3. The CDR3 sequence is 14 residues long. In DNA form, the CDR3 reads TGTGCCAGCAGCCAGACAGGGACTAACTATGGCTACACCTTC. It encodes CASSQTGTNYGYTF.

The chain employs TRBV30 and TRBJ2-2; TRBD2 aligns across 10 bases. J was trimmed by 4 bases and V by 0 bases; bases with no gene match: 5. The CDR3 is 16 residues long. Germline CDR1 GTSNPN, CDR2 SVGIG (reference sequence). CDR3 amino acids: CAWSVGLAVFTGELFF. In nucleotides, the CDR3 is TGTGCCTGGAGTGTAGGACTAGCGGTGTTCACCGGGGAGCTGTTTTTT.

This chain uses TRBV11-2 with TRBJ2-2; 8 nucleotides match TRBD2. Trimming at V came to 8 bases and at J to 7 bases, leaving 9 bases not matched to a gene. Germline V CDR1 and CDR2: SGHAT, FQNNGV. The CDR3 is made up of 14 amino acids. In nucleotides, the CDR3 is TGTGCCAGCCGTCCGGGACTAGACTACGGGGAGCTGTTTTTT. It codes for CASRPGLDYGELFF.

This rearrangement joins TRBV5-1 to TRBJ2-3; TRBD2 aligns across 9 bases. The CDR3 runs 17 residues. The germline V gene encodes CDR1 SGHRS and CDR2 YFSETQ. J lost 2 bases, V lost 0 bases, and 7 bases had no gene match. The CDR3 here is CASSLAPAGGHTDTQYF. Here the CDR3 DNA reads TGCGCCAGCAGCTTGGCCCCAGCGGGGGGCCACACAGATACGCAGTATTTT.

V is TRBV15 and J is TRBJ1-2; D ambiguous. The CDR3 is 13 residues long. In germline, CDR1 is LNHNV, CDR2 YYDKDF (reference sequence). Trimming took off 5 bases at V and 0 bases at J, with 7 bases between the two ends. CDR3 in amino acids: CATSGLANYGYTF. The CDR3 region has the DNA TGTGCCACCAGCGGTTTAGCTAACTATGGCTACACCTTC.

The rearrangement joins TRBV28 to TRBJ2-7, with 7 nucleotides matching TRBD2. CDR3 length equals 17 residues. Trimming removed 5 bases from V and 2 bases from J; junction bases left unmatched: 15. Germline values: CDR1 MDHEN, CDR2 SYDVKM. CDR3 DNA: TGTGCCAGCAGTGGTCTTCCCGGGACTAACCGGGCCTACGAGCAGTACTTC. Protein product: CASSGLPGTNRAYEQYF. Variable domain in full (rest from reference TRBV28 and TRBJ2-7): DVKVTQSSRYLVKRTGEKVFLECVQDMDHENMFWYRQDPGLGLRLIYFSYDVKMKEKGDIPEGYSVSREKKERFSLILESASTNQTSMYLCASSGLPGTNRAYEQYFGPGTRLTVT.

The rearrangement uses TRBV3-1 (or the pseudogene TRBV3-2) and TRBJ2-5; D call uncertain. There are 12 residues in the CDR3. Germline assignment: CDR1 LGHDT and CDR2 YNNKEL (reference sequence). The germline V and J ends were trimmed by 1 base and 7 bases, with 7 bases remaining between them. CDR3 in amino acids: CASSQGPGTQYF. Here the CDR3 DNA reads TGTGCCAGCAGCCAAGGGCCGGGGACCCAGTACTTC.

The chain has TRBV19 and TRBJ2-1; 7 bases line up with TRBD2. Germline V gene data show CDR1 as LNHDA and CDR2 as SQIVND (reference sequence). This CDR3 is 16 amino acids long. V lost 5 bases and J lost 6; bases outside the gene matches: 13. In nucleotides, the CDR3 is TGTGCCAGTAGTTCCGGACTAGTCTTACCGTTCAATGAGCAGTTCTTC. Its protein is CASSSGLVLPFNEQFF.

This sequence joins TRBV28 and TRBJ1-3; 9 nucleotides line up with TRBD1. The CDR3 length is 14 residues. After removal of 5 bases from V and 8 bases from J, the junction contained 7 bases not matched to a gene. Germline assignment: CDR1 MDHEN and CDR2 SYDVKM. The CDR3 reads CASSPQGQGHTIYF. The DNA of the CDR3 is TGTGCCAGCAGTCCGCAGGGACAGGGACACACCATATATTTT. The full variable domain, completed using reference TRBV28 and TRBJ1-3, is DVKVTQSSRYLVKRTGEKVFLECVQDMDHENMFWYRQDPGLGLRLIYFSYDVKMKEKGDIPEGYSVSREKKERFSLILESASTNQTSMYLCASSPQGQGHTIYFGEGSWLTVV.

CDR3 protein: CASSLRRDGYTF. CDR3 nucleotides: TGCGCCAGCAGCTTGAGGAGAGATGGCTACACCTTC. The rearrangement links TRBV5-1 to TRBJ1-2; D remains unclear. Germline CDR1 reads SGHRS; CDR2 reads YFSETQ. V lost 1 base, J lost 6 bases, and 7 bases lay in between. The CDR3 is 12 residues long.

The J gene is TRBJ2-1, the V gene TRBV6-5; the match to TRBD1 covers 8 bases. CDR1 MNHEY and CDR2 SVGAGI come from the germline V gene. CDR3 length equals 12 residues. V lost 6 bases to trimming and J lost 6 bases; unmatched junction nucleotides: 1. The CDR3 DNA reads TGTGCCAGCAGAACAGGGGGCAATGAGCAGTTCTTC. The encoded protein is CASRTGGNEQFF.

The chain combines TRBV6-1 with TRBJ1-2, with TRBD1 matching over 7 bases. Germline CDR1 and CDR2: MNHNS and SASEGT. J was trimmed by 4 bases and V by 2 bases; bases with no gene match: 4. The CDR3 extends over 14 amino acids. DNA of the CDR3: TGTGCCAGCAGTGAACACAGGGGTGGCTATGGCTACACCTTC. Translated: CASSEHRGGYGYTF.

This chain uses TRBV9 with TRBJ1-6; 8 bases agree with TRBD1. This CDR3 comprises 19 residues. The germline gives CDR1 SGDLS, CDR2 YYNGEE. The V segment lost 2 bases and the J segment 1 base; nucleotides outside the gene matches: 11. This CDR3 reads CASSVSQGAGGSYNSPLHF. CDR3 DNA sequence: TGTGCCAGCAGCGTCTCTCAGGGGGCCGGTGGTTCCTATAATTCACCCCTCCACTTT.

This chain joins TRBV28 and TRBJ1-2, with D perhaps TRBD1 (6 bases). The CDR3 is made up of 15 amino acids. Trimming pared 8 bases from V and 0 bases from J, leaving 16 bases between. Germline V gene sequence: CDR1 MDHEN, CDR2 SYDVKM. CDR3 coding DNA: TGTGCCAGCTATCCGGGACACATCTCTAACTATGGCTACACCTTC. Amino acid sequence: CASYPGHISNYGYTF.

This chain links TRBV11-1 with TRBJ2-5; TRBD2 aligns across 8 bases. The trim removed 6 bases at V and 5 bases at J, leaving 8 bases unmatched. Germline CDR1 SGHAT, CDR2 FQDESV (reference sequence). This CDR3 spans 14 amino acids. CDR3 loop: CASRPGTRVETQYF. DNA for the CDR3: TGTGCCAGCAGACCCGGGACTAGGGTGGAGACCCAGTACTTC. Combining the CDR3 with reference TRBV11-1 and TRBJ2-5 gives the whole variable domain EAEVAQSPRYKITEKSQAVAFWCDPISGHATLYWYRQILGQGPELLVQFQDESVVDDSQLPKDRFSAERLKGVDSTLKIQPAELGDSAMYLCASRPGTRVETQYFGPGTRLLVL.

The chain combines TRBV27 with TRBJ1-5; D is undetermined. V was clipped by 6 bases and J by 0 bases, with 9 bases between them. CDR3 length: 14 amino acids. Germline loops: CDR1 MNHEY, CDR2 SMNVEV (reference sequence). The DNA of the CDR3 is TGTGCCAGCAGAAAAGGGAGTAGCAATCAGCCCCAGCATTTT. This sequence encodes CASRKGSSNQPQHF.

This clone was seen only once. This rearrangement joins TRBV19 to TRBJ2-2; a possible D gene is TRBD2 (6 bases). The V and J ends lost 4 bases and 1 base respectively, with 10 bases between them. The germline V gene encodes CDR1 LNHDA and CDR2 SQIVND (reference sequence). This CDR3 is built from 15 residues. The CDR3 DNA sequence: TGTGCCAGTAGTAGCGGGACGCTGAACACCGGGGAGCTGTTTTTT. Translation: CASSSGTLNTGELFF.

This clone was seen more than once but under ten times. The genes are TRBV6-5 and TRBJ1-5, with D unresolved. The CDR3 has 13 amino acids. Germline V gives CDR1 MNHEY, CDR2 SVGAGI. Trimming pared 6 bases from V and 7 bases from J, leaving 13 bases between. DNA of the CDR3: TGTGCCAGCAGGGGCCTCAATCTCCAGCCCCAGCATTTT. It codes for CASRGLNLQPQHF.

The chain carries TRBV7-2 and TRBJ2-3; TRBD2 is a possible D gene (5 bases). There are 13 residues in the CDR3. CDR1 SGHTA and CDR2 FQGNSA come from the germline V gene. V was pared by 8 bases and J by 3 bases, with 12 bases between. CDR3 nucleotides: TGTGCCAGCGCGAACGGGAAGACAGATACGCAGTATTTT. As protein: CASANGKTDTQYF.

This clone was counted only a few times. The chain links TRBV6-5 to TRBJ1-6, with D possibly TRBD1 on 6 matching bases. Trimming pared 8 bases from V and 8 bases from J, leaving 19 bases between. Germline CDR1 and CDR2: MNHEY and SVGAGI. The CDR3 spans 15 residues. The CDR3 nucleotides are TGTGCCAGCGCTAGGGGGTTTATGATGGATTCACCCCTCCACTTT. Amino acids: CASARGFMMDSPLHF.

CDR3: CASSQLWGQDNSPLHF. The CDR3 DNA reads TGTGCCAGCAGCCAGCTTTGGGGACAGGATAATTCACCCCTCCACTTT. The rearrangement joins TRBV7-9 to TRBJ1-6; 8 bases are shared with TRBD1. The CDR3 sequence is 16 residues long. CDR1 is SEHNR and CDR2 is FQNEAQ in the germline V gene (reference sequence). J gave up 5 bases and V 5 bases, and 8 bases lay outside the gene matches.

The chain has TRBV11-1 and TRBJ2-7, with 7 bases fitting TRBD1. This CDR3 is 15 amino acids long. The germline CDR1 and CDR2 sequences are SGHAT and FQDESV (reference sequence). Trimming cost V 5 bases and J 2 bases; bases outside gene matches: 9. CDR3 DNA sequence: TGTGCCAGCAGCGCCGCGTCGACAGGGACCTACGAGCAGTACTTC. This encodes CASSAASTGTYEQYF.